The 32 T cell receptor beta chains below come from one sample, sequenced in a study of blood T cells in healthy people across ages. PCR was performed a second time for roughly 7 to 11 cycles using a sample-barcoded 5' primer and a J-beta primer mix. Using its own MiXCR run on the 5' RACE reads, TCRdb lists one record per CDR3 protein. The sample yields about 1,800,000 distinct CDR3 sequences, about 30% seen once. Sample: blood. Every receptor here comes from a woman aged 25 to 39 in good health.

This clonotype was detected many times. The CDR3 bases are TGTGCCAGCAGTCCTACTGACAGGGCAGATACGCAGTATTTT. It is translated as CASSPTDRADTQYF. The V and J genes are TRBV12-3 or TRBV12-4 and TRBJ2-3; 7 bases match TRBD1. V shed 5 bases and J 4 bases; nucleotides not matched to a gene: 6. CDR3 size: 14 residues.

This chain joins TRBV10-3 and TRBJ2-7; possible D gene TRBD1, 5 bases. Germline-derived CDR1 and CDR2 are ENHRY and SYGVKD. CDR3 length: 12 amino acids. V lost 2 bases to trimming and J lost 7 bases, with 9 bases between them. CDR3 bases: TGTGCCATCAGTGAGGGAAGACAGGAGCAGTACTTC. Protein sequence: CAISEGRQEQYF.

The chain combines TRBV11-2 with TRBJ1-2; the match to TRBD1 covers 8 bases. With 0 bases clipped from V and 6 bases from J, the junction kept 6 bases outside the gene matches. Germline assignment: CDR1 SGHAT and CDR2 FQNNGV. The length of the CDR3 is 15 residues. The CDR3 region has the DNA TGTGCCAGCAGCTTAGATCTAGCAGGGGGCGATGGCTACACCTTC. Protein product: CASSLDLAGGDGYTF.

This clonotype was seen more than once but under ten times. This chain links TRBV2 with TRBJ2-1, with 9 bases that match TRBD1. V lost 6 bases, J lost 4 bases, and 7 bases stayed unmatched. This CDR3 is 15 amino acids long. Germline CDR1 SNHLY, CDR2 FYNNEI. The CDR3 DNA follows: TGTGCCAGCAGCGGACTGGGACAGGGTTACAATGAGCAGTTCTTC. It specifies CASSGLGQGYNEQFF. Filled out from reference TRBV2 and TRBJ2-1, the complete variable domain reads EPEVTQTPSHQVTQMGQEVILRCVPISNHLYFYWYRQILGQKVEFLVSFYNNEISEKSEIFDDQFSVERPDGSNFTLKIRSTKLEDSAMYFCASSGLGQGYNEQFFGPGTRLTVL.

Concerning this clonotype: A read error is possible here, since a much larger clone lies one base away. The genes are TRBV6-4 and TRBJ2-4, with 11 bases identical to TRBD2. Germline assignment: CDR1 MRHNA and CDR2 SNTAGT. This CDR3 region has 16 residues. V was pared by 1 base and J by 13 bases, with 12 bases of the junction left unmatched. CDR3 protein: CASSDYGTSGNNEQYF. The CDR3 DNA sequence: TGTGCCAGCAGTGACTACGGGACTAGCGGCAACAATGAGCAGTACTTC.

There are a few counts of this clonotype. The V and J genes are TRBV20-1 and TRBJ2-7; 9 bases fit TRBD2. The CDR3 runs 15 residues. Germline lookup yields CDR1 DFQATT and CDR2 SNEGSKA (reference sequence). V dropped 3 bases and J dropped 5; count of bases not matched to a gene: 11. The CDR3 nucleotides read TGCAGTGCTAGCCGGAGCATTAGCGGGAGTGACGAGCAGTACTTC. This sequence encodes CSASRSISGSDEQYF.

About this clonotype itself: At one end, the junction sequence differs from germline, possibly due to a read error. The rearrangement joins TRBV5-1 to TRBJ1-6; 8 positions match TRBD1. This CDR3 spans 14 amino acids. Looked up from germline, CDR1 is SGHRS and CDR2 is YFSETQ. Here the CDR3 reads CVSSLDRANSPLHF. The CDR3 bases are TGCGTCAGCAGCTTGGACAGGGCAAATTCACCCCTCCACTTT.

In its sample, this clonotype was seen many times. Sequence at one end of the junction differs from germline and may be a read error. The CDR3 bases are TGCGCCAGCAGCTTGACAGGCCCCAATCAGCCCCAGCATTTT. It encodes CASSLTGPNQPQHF. This chain uses TRBV7-2 with TRBJ1-5, with TRBD1 as a possible D gene (6 bases). This CDR3 spans 14 amino acids. Germline lookup yields CDR1 SGHTA and CDR2 FQGNSA. Full variable domain (missing parts from reference TRBV7-2 and TRBJ1-5): GAGVSQSPSNKVTEKGKDVELRCDPISGHTALYWYRQSLGQGLEFLIYFQGNSAPDKSGLPSDRFSAERTGGSVSTLTIQRTQQEDSAVYLCASSLTGPNQPQHFGDGTRLSIL.

DNA for the CDR3: TGTGCCAGCAGTTTTGCGACAGGGGAAGAGACCCAGTACTTC. As protein: CASSFATGEETQYF. This chain joins TRBV12-3 or TRBV12-4 and TRBJ2-5; 8 nucleotides match TRBD1. This CDR3 spans 14 amino acids. V gave up 3 bases and J gave up 3 bases; unmatched junction bases: 3.

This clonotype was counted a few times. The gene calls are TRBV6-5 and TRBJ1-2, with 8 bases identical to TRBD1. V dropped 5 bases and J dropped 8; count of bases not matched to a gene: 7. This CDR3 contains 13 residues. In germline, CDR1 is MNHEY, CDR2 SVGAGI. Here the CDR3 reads CASSRTGRYGYTF. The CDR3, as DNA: TGTGCCAGCAGTCGGACAGGGAGATACGGCTACACCTTC.

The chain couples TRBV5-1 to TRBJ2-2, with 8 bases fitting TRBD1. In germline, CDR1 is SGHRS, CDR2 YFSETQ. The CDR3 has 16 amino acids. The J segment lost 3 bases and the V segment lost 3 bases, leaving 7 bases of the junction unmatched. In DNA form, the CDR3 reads TGCGCCAGCAGCTGGGGGACAGGAGTCGACACCGGGGAGCTGTTTTTT. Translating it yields CASSWGTGVDTGELFF. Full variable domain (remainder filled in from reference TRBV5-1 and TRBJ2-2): KAGVTQTPRYLIKTRGQQVTLSCSPISGHRSVSWYQQTPGQGLQFLFEYFSETQRNKGNFPGRFSGRQFSNSRSEMNVSTLELGDSALYLCASSWGTGVDTGELFFGEGSRLTVL.

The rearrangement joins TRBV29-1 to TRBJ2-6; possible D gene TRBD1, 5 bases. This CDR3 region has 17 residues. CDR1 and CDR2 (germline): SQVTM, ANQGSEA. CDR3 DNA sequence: TGCAGAGCGTTAGAACAGGAACAGTACTCTGGGGCCAACGTCCTGACTTTC. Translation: CRALEQEQYSGANVLTF.

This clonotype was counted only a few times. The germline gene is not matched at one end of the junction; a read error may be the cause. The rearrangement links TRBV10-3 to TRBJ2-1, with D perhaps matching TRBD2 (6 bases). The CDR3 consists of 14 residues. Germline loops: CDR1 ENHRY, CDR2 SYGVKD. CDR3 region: CAIGEIIGREEQFF. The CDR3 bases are TGTGCCATCGGTGAGATTATCGGCCGGGAGGAGCAGTTCTTC.

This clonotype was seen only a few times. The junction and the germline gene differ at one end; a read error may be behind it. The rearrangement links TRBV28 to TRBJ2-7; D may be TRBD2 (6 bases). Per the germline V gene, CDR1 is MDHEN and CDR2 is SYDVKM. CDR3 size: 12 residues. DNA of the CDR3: TGTGCCGGCAGTGGGACTTACTACGAGCAGTACTTC. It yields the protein CAGSGTYYEQYF.

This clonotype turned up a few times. CDR3 in DNA: TGTGCCAGCAGTCGCCTGGGACGGTTTTCTGGCACAGATACGCAGTATTTT. Encoded protein: CASSRLGRFSGTDTQYF. The rearrangement joins TRBV6-5 to TRBJ2-3; D may be TRBD1 or TRBD2 (5 bases each). Trimming cost V 5 bases and J 1 base, with 19 bases left between them. CDR3 size: 17 residues. Per the germline V gene, CDR1 is MNHEY and CDR2 is SVGAGI.

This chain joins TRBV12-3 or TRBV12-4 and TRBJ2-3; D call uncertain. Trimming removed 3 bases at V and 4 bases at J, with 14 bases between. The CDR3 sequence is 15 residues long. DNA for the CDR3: TGTGCCAGCAGTTTGGGCGGCGCTAGAGCAGATACGCAGTATTTT. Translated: CASSLGGARADTQYF.

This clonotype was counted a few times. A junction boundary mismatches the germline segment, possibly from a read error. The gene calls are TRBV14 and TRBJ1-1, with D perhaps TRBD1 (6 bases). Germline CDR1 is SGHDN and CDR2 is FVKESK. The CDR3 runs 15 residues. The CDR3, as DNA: TGTGCCGGCAGCCCGCGGGACAATCGCGTCACTGAAGCTTTCTTT. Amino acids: CAGSPRDNRVTEAFF.

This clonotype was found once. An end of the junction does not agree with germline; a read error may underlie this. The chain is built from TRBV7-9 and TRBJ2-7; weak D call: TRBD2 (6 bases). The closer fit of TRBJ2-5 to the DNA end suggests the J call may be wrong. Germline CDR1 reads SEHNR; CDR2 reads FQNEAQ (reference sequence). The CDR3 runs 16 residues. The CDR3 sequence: CVSSSSRDFTPETQYF. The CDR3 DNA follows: TGTGTCAGCAGCTCGTCTAGGGACTTCACACCAGAGACCCAGTACTTC.

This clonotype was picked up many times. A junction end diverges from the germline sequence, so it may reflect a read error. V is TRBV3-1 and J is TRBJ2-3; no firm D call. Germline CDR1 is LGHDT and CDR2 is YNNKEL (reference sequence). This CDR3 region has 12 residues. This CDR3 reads CASSQGTDTQYF. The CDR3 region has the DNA TGCGCCAGCAGTCAGGGCACAGATACGCAGTATTTT.

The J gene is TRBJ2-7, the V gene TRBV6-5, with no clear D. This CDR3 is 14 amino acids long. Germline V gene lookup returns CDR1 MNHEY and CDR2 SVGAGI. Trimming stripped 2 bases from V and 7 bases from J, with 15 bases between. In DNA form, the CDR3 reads TGTGCCAGCAGTTACGGGCAGGCCTACAATGAGCAGTACTTC. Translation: CASSYGQAYNEQYF.

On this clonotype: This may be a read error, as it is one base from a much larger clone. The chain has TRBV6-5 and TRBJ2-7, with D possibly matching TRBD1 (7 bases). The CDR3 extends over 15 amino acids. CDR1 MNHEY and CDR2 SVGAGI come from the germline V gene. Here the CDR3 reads CAGRGDSRSSYEQYF. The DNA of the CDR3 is TGTGCCGGCAGGGGGGACAGCCGAAGCTCCTACGAGCAGTACTTC.

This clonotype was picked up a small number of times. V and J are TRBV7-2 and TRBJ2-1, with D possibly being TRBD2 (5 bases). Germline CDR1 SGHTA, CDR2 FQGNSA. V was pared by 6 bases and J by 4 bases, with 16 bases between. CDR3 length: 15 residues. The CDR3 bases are TGTGCCAGCAGACTAGGAGGTGGCCCTTACAATGAGCAGTTCTTC. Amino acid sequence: CASRLGGGPYNEQFF.

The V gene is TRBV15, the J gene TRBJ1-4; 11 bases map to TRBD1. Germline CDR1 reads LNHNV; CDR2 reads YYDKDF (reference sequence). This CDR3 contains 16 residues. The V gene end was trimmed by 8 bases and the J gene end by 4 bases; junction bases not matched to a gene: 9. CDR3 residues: CATGLDRGRINEKLFF. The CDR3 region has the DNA TGTGCCACCGGGCTGGACAGGGGGCGTATTAATGAAAAACTGTTTTTT.

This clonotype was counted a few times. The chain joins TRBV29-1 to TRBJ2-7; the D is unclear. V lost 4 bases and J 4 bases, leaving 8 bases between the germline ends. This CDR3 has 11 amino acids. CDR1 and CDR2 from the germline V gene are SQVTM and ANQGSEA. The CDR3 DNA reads TGCAGCGTTGCCTCCTATTACGAGCAGTACTTC. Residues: CSVASYYEQYF.

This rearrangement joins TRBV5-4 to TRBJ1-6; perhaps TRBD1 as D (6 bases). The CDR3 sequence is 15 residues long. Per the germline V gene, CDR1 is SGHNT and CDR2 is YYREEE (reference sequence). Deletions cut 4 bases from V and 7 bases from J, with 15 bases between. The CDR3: CASSQMTGANSPLHF. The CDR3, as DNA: TGTGCCAGCAGCCAAATGACAGGAGCCAATTCACCCCTCCACTTT.

CDR3 region: CSIGAGSSYEQYF. Here the CDR3 DNA reads TGCAGCATTGGGGCAGGGAGCTCCTACGAGCAGTACTTC. This rearrangement joins TRBV29-1 to TRBJ2-7, with D perhaps being TRBD1 or TRBD2 (5 bases each). Per germline, CDR1 SQVTM and CDR2 ANQGSEA. The V end lost 8 bases, the J end lost 0 bases, and 14 bases lay between the germline ends. The CDR3 extends over 13 amino acids.

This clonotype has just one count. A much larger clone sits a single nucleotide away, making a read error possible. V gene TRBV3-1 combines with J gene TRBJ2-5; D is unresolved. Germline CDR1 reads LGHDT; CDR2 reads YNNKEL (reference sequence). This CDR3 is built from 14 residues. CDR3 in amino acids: CASSQESIPETRYF. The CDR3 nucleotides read TGTGCCAGCAGCCAAGAGAGCATTCCGGAGACCCGGTACTTC.

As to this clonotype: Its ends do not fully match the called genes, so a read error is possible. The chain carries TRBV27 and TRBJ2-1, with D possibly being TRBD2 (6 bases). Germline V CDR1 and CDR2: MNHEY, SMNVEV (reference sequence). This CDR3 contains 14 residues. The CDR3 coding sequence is TGTGCCAGCACTTTCGGGAGCTCCTACAATGAGCGGTTCTTC. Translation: CASTFGSSYNERFF.

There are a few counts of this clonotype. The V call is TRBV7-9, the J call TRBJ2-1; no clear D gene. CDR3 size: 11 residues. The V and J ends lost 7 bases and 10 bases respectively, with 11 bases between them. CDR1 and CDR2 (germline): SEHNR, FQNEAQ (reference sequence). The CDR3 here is CASNSELEQFF. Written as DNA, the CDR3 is TGTGCCAGCAACTCTGAGCTCGAGCAGTTCTTC.

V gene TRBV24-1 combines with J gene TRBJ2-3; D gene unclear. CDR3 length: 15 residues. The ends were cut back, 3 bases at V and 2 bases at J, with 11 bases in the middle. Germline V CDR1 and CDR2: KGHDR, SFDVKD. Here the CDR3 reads CATSDPTDYTDTQYF. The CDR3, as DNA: TGTGCCACCAGTGATCCGACGGATTACACAGATACGCAGTATTTT.

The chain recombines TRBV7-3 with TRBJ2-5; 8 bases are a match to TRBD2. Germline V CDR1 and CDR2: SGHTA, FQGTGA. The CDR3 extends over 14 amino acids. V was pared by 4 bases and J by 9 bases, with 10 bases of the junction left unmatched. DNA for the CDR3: TGTGCCAGCAGCTCCGGACTAGCACCAGGGCCCCAGTACTTC. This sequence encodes CASSSGLAPGPQYF.

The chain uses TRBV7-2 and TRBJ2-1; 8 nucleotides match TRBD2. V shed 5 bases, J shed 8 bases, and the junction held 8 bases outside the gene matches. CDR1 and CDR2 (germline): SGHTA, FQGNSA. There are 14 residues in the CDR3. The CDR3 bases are TGTGCCAGCAGCGCGCTCGGGGGGGCATATGAGCAGTTCTTC. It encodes CASSALGGAYEQFF. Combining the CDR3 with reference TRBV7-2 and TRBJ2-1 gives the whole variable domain GAGVSQSPSNKVTEKGKDVELRCDPISGHTALYWYRQSLGQGLEFLIYFQGNSAPDKSGLPSDRFSAERTGGSVSTLTIQRTQQEDSAVYLCASSALGGAYEQFFGPGTRLTVL.